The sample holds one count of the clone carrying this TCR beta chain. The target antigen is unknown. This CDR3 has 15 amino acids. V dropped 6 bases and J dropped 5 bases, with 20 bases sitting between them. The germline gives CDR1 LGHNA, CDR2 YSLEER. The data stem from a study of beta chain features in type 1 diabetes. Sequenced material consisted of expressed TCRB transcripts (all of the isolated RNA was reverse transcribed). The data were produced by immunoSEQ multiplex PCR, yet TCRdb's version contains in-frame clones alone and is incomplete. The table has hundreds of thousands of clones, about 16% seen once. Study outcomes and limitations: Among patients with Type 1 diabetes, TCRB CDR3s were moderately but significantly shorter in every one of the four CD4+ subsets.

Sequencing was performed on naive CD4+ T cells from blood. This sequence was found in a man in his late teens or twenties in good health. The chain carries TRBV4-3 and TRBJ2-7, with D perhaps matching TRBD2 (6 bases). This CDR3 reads CASRTRLESLHEQYF. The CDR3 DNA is TGCGCCAGCAGAACCCGACTAGAATCTTTACACGAGCAGTACTTC.